The 13 T cell receptor beta chains in this list originate from one sample, sequenced in a study of T cell responses to AZD1222 COVID-19 vaccine. Profiled with immunoSEQ multiplex PCR; TCRdb holds only in-frame clones, not every one. The data contain tens of thousands of clones, 75% to 85% of them seen just once; the ten biggest clones take up about 20%. This specimen consisted of peripheral blood, obtained on day 0 of AZD1222 vaccination. The receptors originated from an adult in good health.

The chain has TRBV20-1 and TRBJ1-2; D gene ambiguous. The CDR3 consists of 13 residues. Per the germline V gene, CDR1 is DFQATT and CDR2 is SNEGSKA (reference sequence). The V and J ends lost 3 bases and 7 bases respectively, with 15 bases between them. The CDR3 sequence: CSASGGDAGGYTF. The CDR3, as DNA: TGCAGTGCTAGTGGTGGGGATGCAGGTGGCTACACCTTC.

This chain joins TRBV19 and TRBJ2-5; tentative D call: TRBD1 (6 bases). The germline V and J ends were trimmed by 1 base and 5 bases, with 14 bases remaining between them. This CDR3 has 15 amino acids. Germline loops: CDR1 LNHDA, CDR2 SQIVND (reference sequence). The CDR3 DNA sequence: TGTGCCAGTAGTATAGGGGGGACACTAACGGAGACCCAGTACTTC. Amino acids: CASSIGGTLTETQYF.

The gene calls are TRBV5-6 and TRBJ2-7; TRBD2 aligns across 13 bases. V was clipped by 0 bases and J by 9 bases; unmatched bases: 6. Germline loops: CDR1 SGHDT, CDR2 YYEEEE. The CDR3 consists of 15 residues. In DNA form, the CDR3 reads TGTGCCAGCAGCTTGGGAGGACTAGCGGGAGTACGGCAGTACGTC. As protein: CASSLGGLAGVRQYV.

J is TRBJ1-1 and V is TRBV14; D possibly corresponds to TRBD1 (6 bases). V lost 1 base to trimming and J lost 0 bases, with 12 bases between them. Per the germline V gene, CDR1 is SGHDN and CDR2 is FVKESK. The CDR3 has 16 residues. The CDR3 here is CASSQGSRGLNTEAFF. CDR3 nucleotides: TGTGCCAGCAGCCAAGGCAGCAGGGGTTTGAACACTGAAGCTTTCTTT.

The chain joins TRBV5-1 to TRBJ1-1, with TRBD1 matching 7 bases. Looked up from germline, CDR1 is SGHRS and CDR2 is YFSETQ. The CDR3 contains 16 residues. V lost 0 bases and J lost 0; bases outside the gene matches: 5. The CDR3 is CASSLALGQMNTEAFF. The CDR3 DNA reads as TGCGCCAGCAGCTTGGCCTTGGGACAGATGAACACTGAAGCTTTCTTT.

The V gene is TRBV7-6, the J gene TRBJ1-1; maybe TRBD1 (5 bases). The ends were cut back, 5 bases at V and 2 bases at J, with 9 bases in the middle. The CDR3 sequence is 13 residues long. The germline gives CDR1 SGHVS, CDR2 FNYEAQ. The CDR3 region is CASSLDSNTEAFF. In DNA, the CDR3 is TGTGCCAGCAGCCTTGACAGTAACACTGAAGCTTTCTTT.

This clone has only a few counts. DNA for the CDR3: TGTGCCAGCAGTCCTCCTGGAAACACCATATATTTT. Translation gives CASSPPGNTIYF. V and J are TRBV25-1 and TRBJ1-3; D gene ambiguous. From germline, CDR1 is MGHDK and CDR2 SYGVNS. The V gene lost 5 bases and the J gene lost 2 bases, with 4 bases spanning the gap. The CDR3 contains 12 residues. The full variable domain, in which reference TRBV25-1 and TRBJ1-3 provide the parts outside the CDR3, is EADIYQTPRYLVIGTGKKITLECSQTMGHDKMYWYQQDPGMELHLIHYSYGVNSTEKGDLSSESTVSRIRTEHFPLTLESARPSHTSQYLCASSPPGNTIYFGEGSWLTVV.

The rearrangement uses TRBV6-1 and TRBJ2-1; D is unclear. The CDR3 length is 13 residues. V lost 3 bases and J lost 3, with 6 bases in between. CDR1 is MNHNS and CDR2 is SASEGT in the germline V gene. The CDR3 reads CASSESYYNEQFF. The CDR3, as DNA: TGTGCCAGCAGTGAGTCCTACTACAATGAGCAGTTCTTC.

CDR3 coding DNA: TGCGCCAGCAGCCGGGTTCCCCATGACCCGTCGAGGGAGACCCAGTACTTC. Protein product: CASSRVPHDPSRETQYF. The chain joins TRBV5-1 to TRBJ2-5; D gene unclear. CDR3 size: 17 residues. Deletions cut 4 bases from V and 5 bases from J, with 24 bases between. Germline V gene sequence: CDR1 SGHRS, CDR2 YFSETQ.

The rearrangement joins TRBV28 to TRBJ1-5; TRBD1 agrees at 8 bases. CDR1 and CDR2 from the germline V gene are MDHEN and SYDVKM. With V trimmed by 6 bases and J by 3 bases, 7 bases remained unmatched. There are 15 residues in the CDR3. In nucleotides, the CDR3 is TGTGCCAGCAGCGCTTCGGACAGGGACAATCAGCCCCAGCATTTT. This sequence encodes CASSASDRDNQPQHF.

In DNA, the CDR3 is TGCGCCAGCAGCCAAGCACGACAGGGCACAGATACGCAGTATTTT. Its translation: CASSQARQGTDTQYF. The chain couples TRBV4-3 to TRBJ2-3, with D perhaps TRBD1 (6 bases). Germline values: CDR1 LGHNA, CDR2 YSLEER. Trimming took off 1 base at V and 1 base at J, with 9 bases between the two ends. The CDR3 runs to 15 residues.

V usage is TRBV2 and J usage is TRBJ1-4; 8 bases fit TRBD1. This CDR3 contains 14 residues. The germline V gene encodes CDR1 SNHLY and CDR2 FYNNEI. With 3 bases clipped from V and 5 bases from J, the junction kept 2 bases outside the gene matches. The CDR3 protein is CASSDRTGNEKLFF. The CDR3 coding sequence is TGTGCCAGCAGTGACCGGACAGGGAATGAAAAACTGTTTTTT.

The chain has TRBV28 and TRBJ1-1; the D is unclear. CDR1 MDHEN and CDR2 SYDVKM come from the germline V gene. This CDR3 region has 13 residues. V was pared by 6 bases and J by 1 base, with 9 bases between. The DNA for the CDR3 is TGTGCCAGCAGCCGGACGGAGAACACTGAAGCTTTCTTT. It encodes CASSRTENTEAFF.